These T cell receptor beta chains were read from a single sample in a study of OX40 agonist ivuxolimab in advanced cancers. Some clones are missing from TCRdb's copy, which holds only in-frame ones; the method was immunoSEQ multiplex PCR. This table holds tens of thousands of clones, around 80% found once. The material sequenced was CD4+ or CD8+ T cells sorted from blood, taken in a trial of the OX40 agonist ivuxolimab. Receptors were obtained from an adult with an advanced solid tumor such as melanoma, head and neck, liver or kidney cancer. CDR3s include the opening cysteine and the closing phenylalanine or tryptophan. D genes are given only for firm matches. The listing skips clone size in some rows; elsewhere it reads once, few, many or a size class.

cdr3_length: 15; d_call: NA; clone_size: once; j_call: TRBJ1-5; v_call: TRBV9; cdr3_aa: CASSLRGENYQPQHF; cdr3_nt: TGCGCCAGCAGCCTAAGAGGGGAGAATTATCAGCCCCAGCATTTT
cdr3_length: 14; d_call: TRBD2; clone_size: NA; j_call: TRBJ2-1; v_call: TRBV11-1; cdr3_aa: CASSSIGGANEQFF; cdr3_nt: TGTGCCAGCAGCTCGATCGGGGGGGCCAATGAGCAGTTCTTC
cdr3_length: 20; d_call: NA; clone_size: NA; j_call: TRBJ2-1; v_call: TRBV5-1; cdr3_aa: CASSPGPARRKVQRYNEQFF; cdr3_nt: TGCGCCAGCAGCCCAGGACCAGCTAGGCGAAAGGTACAGAGGTACAATGAGCAGTTCTTC
cdr3_length: 12; d_call: NA; clone_size: NA; j_call: TRBJ1-1; v_call: TRBV5-4; cdr3_aa: CASSLRGGEAFF; cdr3_nt: TGTGCCAGCAGCTTGCGGGGCGGTGAAGCTTTCTTT
cdr3_length: 14; d_call: TRBD1; clone_size: NA; j_call: TRBJ1-3; v_call: TRBV6-6; cdr3_aa: CASSWDRGGNTIYF; cdr3_nt: TGTGCCAGCAGTTGGGACAGGGGTGGAAACACCATATATTTT
cdr3_length: 16; d_call: TRBD2; clone_size: NA; j_call: TRBJ2-1; v_call: TRBV5-6; cdr3_aa: CASSRQTSGRRNEQFF; cdr3_nt: TGTGCCAGCAGCCGCCAGACTAGCGGGAGGAGGAATGAGCAGTTCTTC
cdr3_length: 13; d_call: NA; clone_size: NA; j_call: TRBJ2-7; v_call: TRBV5-4; cdr3_aa: CASSLAVSYEQYF; cdr3_nt: TGTGCCAGCAGCTTGGCCGTGTCCTACGAGCAGTACTTC
cdr3_length: 11; d_call: NA; clone_size: NA; j_call: TRBJ2-3; v_call: TRBV29-1; cdr3_aa: CSGQGTDTQYF; cdr3_nt: TGCAGCGGCCAGGGCACAGATACGCAGTATTTT
cdr3_length: 16; d_call: NA; clone_size: NA; j_call: TRBJ2-1; v_call: TRBV11-3; cdr3_aa: CASSLGGGGTYNEQFF; cdr3_nt: TGTGCCAGCAGCTTAGGGGGTGGCGGGACCTACAATGAGCAGTTCTTC
cdr3_length: 13; d_call: TRBD1; clone_size: few; j_call: TRBJ2-1; v_call: TRBV5-1; cdr3_aa: CASSSLQGDEQFF; cdr3_nt: TGCGCCAGCTCAAGCCTCCAGGGGGATGAGCAGTTCTTC
cdr3_length: 15; d_call: NA; clone_size: NA; j_call: TRBJ2-1; v_call: TRBV5-1; cdr3_aa: CASSSPGLQGNEQFF; cdr3_nt: TGCGCCAGCAGCTCCCCAGGCCTTCAGGGGAATGAGCAGTTCTTC
cdr3_length: 17; d_call: TRBD2; clone_size: NA; j_call: TRBJ2-2; v_call: TRBV10-2; cdr3_aa: CASRGLAGGPHTGELFF; cdr3_nt: TGCGCCAGCAGGGGACTAGCGGGAGGGCCTCACACCGGGGAGCTGTTTTTT
cdr3_length: 19; d_call: TRBD1; clone_size: NA; j_call: TRBJ1-3; v_call: TRBV11-2; cdr3_aa: CASSLDWGTGASSGNTIYF; cdr3_nt: TGTGCCAGCAGCTTAGACTGGGGGACAGGGGCGAGCTCTGGAAACACCATATATTTT
cdr3_length: 15; d_call: NA; clone_size: NA; j_call: TRBJ1-1; v_call: TRBV5-1; cdr3_aa: CASSLAATANTEAFF; cdr3_nt: TGCGCCAGCAGCTTGGCTGCGACAGCCAACACTGAAGCTTTCTTT
cdr3_length: 13; d_call: NA; clone_size: few; j_call: TRBJ2-7; v_call: TRBV28; cdr3_aa: CASSFGLNYEQYF; cdr3_nt: TGTGCCAGCAGTTTTGGGCTTAACTACGAGCAGTACTTC
cdr3_length: 15; d_call: TRBD2; clone_size: NA; j_call: TRBJ2-1; v_call: TRBV14; cdr3_aa: CASSLLAGGHIGQFF; cdr3_nt: TGTGCCAGCAGCCTGCTAGCGGGAGGCCACATTGGGCAGTTCTTC
cdr3_length: 14; d_call: NA; clone_size: NA; j_call: TRBJ1-4; v_call: TRBV5-1; cdr3_aa: CASSPTAPEEKLFF; cdr3_nt: TGCGCCAGCAGCCCTACGGCTCCAGAGGAAAAACTGTTTTTT
cdr3_length: 13; d_call: TRBD1; clone_size: NA; j_call: TRBJ1-1; v_call: TRBV11-2; cdr3_aa: CASSPGTGGQAFF; cdr3_nt: TGTGCCAGCAGCCCGGGGACAGGTGGCCAAGCTTTCTTT
cdr3_length: 15; d_call: NA; clone_size: NA; j_call: TRBJ2-1; v_call: TRBV12-5; cdr3_aa: CASGLVAGNYNEQFF; cdr3_nt: TGTGCTAGTGGTTTGGTGGCAGGGAACTACAATGAGCAGTTCTTC
cdr3_length: 13; d_call: NA; clone_size: NA; j_call: TRBJ1-2; v_call: TRBV6-5; cdr3_aa: CASSYSGAGGYTF; cdr3_nt: TGTGCCAGCAGTTACTCCGGGGCAGGTGGCTACACCTTC
cdr3_length: 16; d_call: TRBD2; clone_size: NA; j_call: TRBJ2-1; v_call: TRBV7-9; cdr3_aa: CASSVAGPRSYNEQFF; cdr3_nt: TGTGCCAGCAGCGTAGCGGGGCCGCGCTCCTACAATGAGCAGTTCTTC
cdr3_length: 13; d_call: NA; clone_size: NA; j_call: TRBJ2-5; v_call: TRBV4-3; cdr3_aa: CASSQVRGETQYF; cdr3_nt: TGCGCCAGCAGCCAAGTCAGGGGAGAGACCCAGTACTTC
cdr3_length: 18; d_call: TRBD2; clone_size: NA; j_call: TRBJ2-2; v_call: TRBV27; cdr3_aa: CASSFSIPGLGDTGELFF; cdr3_nt: TGTGCCAGCAGTTTCTCCATTCCGGGACTAGGAGATACCGGGGAGCTGTTTTTT
cdr3_length: 16; d_call: TRBD2; clone_size: NA; j_call: TRBJ2-1; v_call: TRBV4-3; cdr3_aa: CASSQDSGIPRNEQFF; cdr3_nt: TGCGCCAGCAGCCAAGATAGCGGGATACCCCGGAATGAGCAGTTCTTC
cdr3_length: 13; d_call: NA; clone_size: once; j_call: TRBJ1-5; v_call: TRBV7-7; cdr3_aa: CASSLTVDQPQHF; cdr3_nt: TGTGCCAGCAGCTTAACGGTCGATCAGCCCCAGCATTTT
cdr3_length: 10; d_call: NA; clone_size: few; j_call: TRBJ1-2; v_call: TRBV19; cdr3_aa: CASYAYGYTF; cdr3_nt: TGTGCCAGTTACGCCTATGGCTACACCTTC
cdr3_length: 15; d_call: TRBD2; clone_size: few; j_call: TRBJ2-1; v_call: TRBV7-3; cdr3_aa: CASSPTSGHYNEQFF; cdr3_nt: TGTGCCAGCAGCCCGACTAGCGGGCACTACAATGAGCAGTTCTTC
cdr3_length: 16; d_call: TRBD1; clone_size: once; j_call: TRBJ2-2; v_call: TRBV11-1; cdr3_aa: CASSGEGTVITGELFF; cdr3_nt: TGTGCCAGCAGCGGCGAGGGGACAGTCATCACCGGGGAGCTGTTTTTT
cdr3_length: 13; d_call: NA; clone_size: NA; j_call: TRBJ2-3; v_call: TRBV11-3; cdr3_aa: CASSFLNTDTQYF; cdr3_nt: TGTGCCAGCAGCTTCCTTAACACAGATACGCAGTATTTT
cdr3_length: 13; d_call: NA; clone_size: NA; j_call: TRBJ2-3; v_call: TRBV15; cdr3_aa: CATSRGWGDTQYF; cdr3_nt: TGTGCCACCAGCAGAGGGTGGGGAGATACGCAGTATTTT
cdr3_length: 16; d_call: TRBD2; clone_size: NA; j_call: TRBJ2-7; v_call: TRBV5-4; cdr3_aa: CASGASLAGLSYEQYF; cdr3_nt: TGTGCCAGCGGAGCCTCCCTGGCGGGACTATCCTACGAGCAGTACTTC
cdr3_length: 15; d_call: TRBD1; clone_size: NA; j_call: TRBJ2-2; v_call: TRBV5-1; cdr3_aa: CASSPTTGDTGELFF; cdr3_nt: TGCGCCAGCAGTCCCACGACAGGGGACACCGGGGAGCTGTTTTTT
cdr3_length: 13; d_call: NA; clone_size: NA; j_call: TRBJ1-1; v_call: TRBV11-1; cdr3_aa: CASSPSRGFKAFF; cdr3_nt: TGTGCCAGCAGCCCTAGCCGAGGGTTTAAAGCTTTCTTT
cdr3_length: 14; d_call: TRBD1; clone_size: few; j_call: TRBJ1-1; v_call: TRBV12-5; cdr3_aa: CASGPLGGGSEAFF; cdr3_nt: TGTGCTAGTGGCCCCCTTGGAGGGGGCTCTGAAGCTTTCTTT
cdr3_length: 15; d_call: NA; clone_size: once; j_call: TRBJ2-7; v_call: TRBV7-2; cdr3_aa: CASSRNPGQLFEQYF; cdr3_nt: TGTGCCAGCAGCCGGAACCCCGGACAGTTATTCGAGCAGTACTTC
cdr3_length: 18; d_call: NA; clone_size: NA; j_call: TRBJ2-7; v_call: TRBV4-1; cdr3_aa: CASSHPKGSGLHPYEQYF; cdr3_nt: TGCGCCAGCAGCCATCCCAAGGGGTCGGGACTGCACCCCTACGAGCAGTACTTC
cdr3_length: 16; d_call: TRBD2; clone_size: NA; j_call: TRBJ2-1; v_call: TRBV6-1; cdr3_aa: CASSERGEPEVNEQFF; cdr3_nt: TGTGCCAGCAGTGAACGGGGGGAGCCAGAGGTAAATGAGCAGTTCTTC
cdr3_length: 16; d_call: NA; clone_size: few; j_call: TRBJ1-3; v_call: TRBV5-1; cdr3_aa: CASSDPTGRSGNTIYF; cdr3_nt: TGCGCCAGCAGCGATCCCACAGGGAGATCTGGAAACACCATATATTTT
cdr3_length: 11; d_call: NA; clone_size: NA; j_call: TRBJ1-2; v_call: TRBV20-1; cdr3_aa: CSRPGEGGYTF; cdr3_nt: TGCAGTCGCCCGGGGGAAGGAGGCTACACCTTC
cdr3_length: 15; d_call: TRBD1; clone_size: NA; j_call: TRBJ1-1; v_call: TRBV6-5; cdr3_aa: CASSYSTGRDTEAFF; cdr3_nt: TGTGCCAGCAGCTACTCGACAGGGCGGGACACTGAAGCTTTCTTT
cdr3_length: 12; d_call: NA; clone_size: NA; j_call: TRBJ2-5; v_call: TRBV6-5; cdr3_aa: CASSSFAQTQYF; cdr3_nt: TGTGCCAGCAGTTCTTTCGCTCAGACCCAGTACTTC
cdr3_length: 13; d_call: NA; clone_size: NA; j_call: TRBJ1-2; v_call: TRBV7-8; cdr3_aa: CASRRGVGYGYTF; cdr3_nt: TGTGCCAGCAGACGGGGGGTTGGCTATGGCTACACCTTC
cdr3_length: 12; d_call: NA; clone_size: NA; j_call: TRBJ1-4; v_call: TRBV7-9; cdr3_aa: CASSLAREKLFF; cdr3_nt: TGTGCCAGCAGCTTAGCGCGTGAAAAACTGTTTTTT
cdr3_length: 14; d_call: NA; clone_size: NA; j_call: TRBJ2-1; v_call: TRBV9; cdr3_aa: CASSVSSSNNEQFF; cdr3_nt: TGTGCCAGCAGCGTATCTTCCTCGAACAATGAGCAGTTCTTC
cdr3_length: 8; d_call: NA; clone_size: few; j_call: TRBJ1-1; v_call: TRBV6-1; cdr3_aa: CASSEAFF; cdr3_nt: TGTGCCAGCAGTGAAGCTTTCTTT
cdr3_length: 18; d_call: NA; clone_size: NA; j_call: TRBJ2-3; v_call: TRBV14; cdr3_aa: CASSQGWLGARSTDTQYF; cdr3_nt: TGTGCCAGCAGCCAGGGTTGGCTGGGGGCGAGGAGCACAGATACGCAGTATTTT
cdr3_length: 17; d_call: NA; clone_size: NA; j_call: TRBJ1-5; v_call: TRBV28; cdr3_aa: CASRPGTSGVSNQPQHF; cdr3_nt: TGTGCCAGCAGGCCCGGGACTTCAGGGGTGAGCAATCAGCCCCAGCATTTT
cdr3_length: 13; d_call: NA; clone_size: few; j_call: TRBJ1-1; v_call: TRBV7-9; cdr3_aa: CASSFDLNTEAFF; cdr3_nt: TGTGCCAGCAGCTTCGACCTTAACACTGAAGCTTTCTTT
cdr3_length: 17; d_call: NA; clone_size: NA; j_call: TRBJ2-1; v_call: TRBV4-1; cdr3_aa: CASSQVVSPQQDNEQFF; cdr3_nt: TGCGCCAGCAGCCAAGTAGTATCCCCTCAACAAGACAATGAGCAGTTCTTC
cdr3_length: 14; d_call: NA; clone_size: NA; j_call: TRBJ2-2; v_call: TRBV7-6; cdr3_aa: CASSVPPGAGELFF; cdr3_nt: TGTGCCAGCAGCGTACCCCCGGGGGCCGGGGAGCTGTTTTTT
cdr3_length: 15; d_call: TRBD2; clone_size: few; j_call: TRBJ2-1; v_call: TRBV5-1; cdr3_aa: CASSLAPSGNNEQFF; cdr3_nt: TGCGCCAGCAGCTTGGCACCCAGCGGGAACAATGAGCAGTTCTTC
cdr3_length: 13; d_call: TRBD1; clone_size: NA; j_call: TRBJ2-5; v_call: TRBV30; cdr3_aa: CAWTLGTEETQYF; cdr3_nt: TGTGCCTGGACGCTCGGGACAGAAGAGACCCAGTACTTC
cdr3_length: 12; d_call: NA; clone_size: once; j_call: TRBJ2-5; v_call: TRBV19; cdr3_aa: CASSMLQETQYF; cdr3_nt: TGTGCCAGTAGTATGTTGCAAGAGACCCAGTACTTC
cdr3_length: 14; d_call: NA; clone_size: NA; j_call: TRBJ1-4; v_call: TRBV27; cdr3_aa: CASSLYNSNEKLFF; cdr3_nt: TGTGCCAGCAGTTTATACAATTCTAATGAAAAACTGTTTTTT
cdr3_length: 14; d_call: TRBD1; clone_size: NA; j_call: TRBJ1-4; v_call: TRBV29-1; cdr3_aa: CSVGLGQGNEKLFF; cdr3_nt: TGCAGCGTTGGTTTGGGACAGGGTAATGAAAAACTGTTTTTT
cdr3_length: 13; d_call: NA; clone_size: NA; j_call: TRBJ1-2; v_call: TRBV2; cdr3_aa: CASSPQGNYGYTF; cdr3_nt: TGTGCCAGCAGTCCCCAGGGGAACTATGGCTACACCTTC
cdr3_length: 15; d_call: NA; clone_size: NA; j_call: TRBJ2-5; v_call: TRBV5-4; cdr3_aa: CASSLAGSKQETQYF; cdr3_nt: TGTGCCAGCAGCTTGGCGGGTAGCAAGCAAGAGACCCAGTACTTC
cdr3_length: 14; d_call: TRBD1; clone_size: NA; j_call: TRBJ1-1; v_call: TRBV23-1; cdr3_aa: CASSHTGTVTEAFF; cdr3_nt: TGCGCCAGCAGTCACACCGGGACAGTCACTGAAGCTTTCTTT
cdr3_length: 15; d_call: NA; clone_size: NA; j_call: TRBJ2-3; v_call: TRBV10-1; cdr3_aa: CASSEFRDSTDTQYF; cdr3_nt: TGCGCCAGCAGTGAGTTCAGGGATAGCACAGATACGCAGTATTTT
cdr3_length: 14; d_call: NA; clone_size: NA; j_call: TRBJ2-7; v_call: TRBV2; cdr3_aa: CASIVPTGSYEQYF; cdr3_nt: TGTGCCAGCATTGTCCCTACTGGGTCCTACGAGCAGTACTTC